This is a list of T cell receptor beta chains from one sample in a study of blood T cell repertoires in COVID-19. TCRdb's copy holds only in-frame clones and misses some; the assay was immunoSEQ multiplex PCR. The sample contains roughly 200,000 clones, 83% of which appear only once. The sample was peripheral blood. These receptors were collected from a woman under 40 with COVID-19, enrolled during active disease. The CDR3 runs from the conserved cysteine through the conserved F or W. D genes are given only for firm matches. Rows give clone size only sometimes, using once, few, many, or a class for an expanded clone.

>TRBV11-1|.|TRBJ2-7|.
CASSRSSYEQYF
TGTGCCAGCAGCCGTAGCTCCTACGAGCAGTACTTC
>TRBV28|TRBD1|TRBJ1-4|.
CASSVSDRSTNEKLFF
TGTGCCAGCAGTGTATCGGACAGGTCAACTAATGAAAAACTGTTTTTT
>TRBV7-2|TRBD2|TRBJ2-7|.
CASSVSGRASYEQYF
TGTGCCAGCAGCGTTAGCGGGAGGGCCAGCTACGAGCAGTACTTC
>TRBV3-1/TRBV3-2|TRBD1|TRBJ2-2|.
CASSLYTTFGTEDTGELFF
TGTGCCAGCAGCCTATACACTACTTTCGGGACAGAAGACACCGGGGAGCTGTTTTTT
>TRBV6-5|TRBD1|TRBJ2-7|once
CASDRDRAYYEQYF
TGTGCCAGCGACCGGGACAGGGCATACTACGAGCAGTACTTC
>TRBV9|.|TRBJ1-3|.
CASSAVSGNTIYF
TGTGCCAGCAGCGCAGTCTCTGGAAACACCATATATTTT
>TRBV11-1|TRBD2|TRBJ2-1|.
CASSVSSGSSYNEQFF
TGTGCCAGCAGCGTCTCTAGCGGTAGCTCCTACAATGAGCAGTTCTTC
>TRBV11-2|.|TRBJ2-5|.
CASSSLGGVGETQYF
TGTGCCAGCAGCTCCTTAGGGGGGGTTGGGGAGACCCAGTACTTC
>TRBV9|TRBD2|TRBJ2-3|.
CASSVAGLAVSTDTQYF
TGTGCCAGCAGCGTAGCGGGACTAGCGGTTAGCACAGATACGCAGTATTTT
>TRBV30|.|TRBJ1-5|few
CAWSVLLGRNQPQHF
TGTGCCTGGAGTGTACTTCTTGGGCGCAATCAGCCCCAGCATTTT
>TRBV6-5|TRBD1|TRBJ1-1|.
CASSYRDRANTEAFF
TGTGCCAGCAGTTACCGGGACAGGGCCAACACTGAAGCTTTCTTT
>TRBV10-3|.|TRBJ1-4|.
CAIGGGGEKLFF
TGTGCCATCGGGGGGGGCGGAGAAAAACTGTTTTTT
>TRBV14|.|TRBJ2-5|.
CASSQGRGARQETQYF
TGTGCCAGCAGCCAGGGGCGCGGGGCCCGCCAAGAGACCCAGTACTTC
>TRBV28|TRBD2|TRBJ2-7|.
CASRGVFYEQYF
TGTGCCAGCCGGGGGGTTTTCTACGAGCAGTACTTC